One sample yielded the 20 T cell receptor beta chains listed below, sequenced in a study of blood T cell repertoires in COVID-19. The method was immunoSEQ multiplex PCR; TCRdb's version includes in-frame clones alone and lacks a portion of them. Of around 200,000 clones listed, 89% are singletons. Sample: PBMCs or T cells enriched from blood (not recorded which). The origin of the receptors is a woman younger than 30 who had recovered from COVID-19.

This chain connects TRBV28 to TRBJ2-2; 7 nucleotides align to TRBD2. The CDR3 runs to 15 residues. CDR1 and CDR2 (germline): MDHEN, SYDVKM. The trim removed 0 bases at V and 4 bases at J, leaving 2 bases unmatched. CDR3: CASSLWGEGTGELFF. The CDR3 nucleotides read TGTGCCAGCAGTTTATGGGGGGAGGGCACCGGGGAGCTGTTTTTT.

The chain is built from TRBV19 and TRBJ1-1; D not certain. Germline values: CDR1 LNHDA, CDR2 SQIVND (reference sequence). The CDR3 runs 15 residues. V dropped 5 bases and J dropped 6 bases, with 19 bases sitting between them. CDR3 protein: CASSPRTGREAEAFF. CDR3 DNA sequence: TGTGCCAGTAGTCCAAGGACGGGGAGGGAAGCTGAAGCTTTCTTT. Full variable domain (missing parts from reference TRBV19 and TRBJ1-1): DGGITQSPKYLFRKEGQNVTLSCEQNLNHDAMYWYRQDPGQGLRLIYYSQIVNDFQKGDIAEGYSVSREKKESFPLTVTSAQKNPTAFYLCASSPRTGREAEAFFGQGTRLTVV.

V gene TRBV19 combines with J gene TRBJ2-3; D is undetermined. CDR3 length: 11 amino acids. Germline lookup yields CDR1 LNHDA and CDR2 SQIVND (reference sequence). Trimming removed 6 bases at V and 7 bases at J, with 8 bases between. Here the CDR3 reads CASRGANTQYF. The CDR3 DNA reads as TGTGCCAGTAGGGGCGCCAATACGCAGTATTTT.

The genes are TRBV18 and TRBJ2-5, with 7 bases aligning to TRBD1. CDR1 and CDR2 from the germline V gene are KGHSH and LQKENI. V shed 3 bases, J shed 1 base, and the junction held 2 bases outside the gene matches. This CDR3 contains 14 residues. The CDR3 DNA is TGTGCCAGCTCACCGTCAGGGGGCCAAGAGACCCAGTACTTC. This gives the protein CASSPSGGQETQYF. The variable domain in full, with the rest retrieved from reference TRBV18 and TRBJ2-5, is NAGVMQNPRHLVRRRGQEARLRCSPMKGHSHVYWYRQLPEEGLKFMVYLQKENIIDESGMPKERFSAEFPKEGPSILRIQQVVRGDSAAYFCASSPSGGQETQYFGPGTRLLVL.

This clone was seen only once. The chain combines TRBV21-1 with TRBJ2-2; the table gives TRBD2 as D, unverified against the DNA. TRBV21-1 counts as a pseudogene. This CDR3 is 17 amino acids long. CDR3 amino acids: CASSPQGAGEDTGELFF. Written as DNA, the CDR3 is TGTGCCAGCAGCCCCCAAGGGGCGGGGGAAGACACCGGGGAGCTGTTTTTT.

The J gene is TRBJ2-3, the V gene TRBV3-1 (or the pseudogene TRBV3-2); 7 bases agree with TRBD2. CDR3 size: 15 residues. Germline CDR1 LGHDT, CDR2 YNNKEL (reference sequence). The trim removed 2 bases at V and 0 bases at J, leaving 2 bases unmatched. CDR3 loop: CASSQFSGSTDTQYF. CDR3 bases: TGTGCCAGCAGCCAATTTAGCGGGAGCACAGATACGCAGTATTTT.

This clone appeared once. The chain is built from TRBV6-2 or TRBV6-3 and TRBJ2-1; TRBD2 matches 14 bases. Unmatched junction bases numbered 5, after V lost 3 bases and J lost 10 bases. This CDR3 contains 15 residues. The V gene's germline CDR1 is MNHEY and CDR2 SVGEGT. The CDR3 nucleotides read TGTGCCAGCAGTTATAGACTAGCGGGAGGGCCGGAGCAGTTCTTC. Protein: CASSYRLAGGPEQFF.

CDR3 sequence reads: CASSPQETGEGDTQYF. The CDR3 coding sequence is TGCGCCAGCAGCCCCCAAGAGACGGGGGAAGGAGATACGCAGTATTTT. This chain joins TRBV5-1 and TRBJ2-3; weak D call: TRBD2 (6 bases). Germline CDR1 is SGHRS and CDR2 is YFSETQ. The V end lost 4 bases, the J end lost 5 bases, and 20 bases lay between the germline ends. The CDR3 runs to 16 residues.

The gene calls are TRBV5-4 and TRBJ1-6, with a tentative D call TRBD1 (6 bases). The length of the CDR3 is 15 residues. Looked up from germline, CDR1 is SGHNT and CDR2 is YYREEE (reference sequence). Trimming took off 0 bases at V and 4 bases at J, with 8 bases between the two ends. The CDR3 DNA is TGTGCCAGCAGCTTGGGGGGGCGATATAATTCACCCCTCCACTTT. This encodes CASSLGGRYNSPLHF.

This clone was recorded a few times. The genes are TRBV4-2 and TRBJ1-5; TRBD1 is a possible D gene (5 bases). The CDR3 has 16 residues. The ends were cut back, 0 bases at V and 6 bases at J, with 15 bases in the middle. The germline V gene encodes CDR1 LGHNA and CDR2 YNFKEQ. The CDR3 coding sequence is TGTGCCAGCAGCCAAGATCTGGGGGGAGGAGGTCAGCCCCAGCATTTT. Protein product: CASSQDLGGGGQPQHF.

V is TRBV6-2 or TRBV6-3 and J is TRBJ1-6; no definite D call. The length of the CDR3 is 16 residues. CDR1 and CDR2 from the germline V gene are MNHEY and SVGEGT. V was trimmed by 2 bases and J by 5 bases, leaving 13 bases between them. This CDR3 reads CASSYPTDGNNSPLHF. CDR3 bases: TGTGCCAGCAGTTACCCGACGGACGGGAATAATTCACCCCTCCACTTT.

This chain links TRBV6-5 with TRBJ2-5; 8 nucleotides agree with TRBD1. The junction had 3 bases not matched to a gene; V was cut back by 7 bases and J by 2 bases. Germline lookup yields CDR1 MNHEY and CDR2 SVGAGI. The CDR3 totals 13 residues. CDR3 sequence (DNA): TGTGCCAGCACCAGGGACAGGCAAGAGACCCAGTACTTC. Translation: CASTRDRQETQYF.

The chain links TRBV15 to TRBJ1-4; tentative D call: TRBD1 (6 bases). CDR3 length equals 16 residues. In germline, CDR1 is LNHNV, CDR2 YYDKDF (reference sequence). V lost 5 bases and J 8 bases, leaving 21 bases between the germline ends. The CDR3 spells CATSPIRRGLGEKLFF. The CDR3 nucleotides read TGTGCCACCAGCCCAATTCGAAGGGGGTTAGGAGAAAAACTGTTTTTT.

The V call is TRBV4-1, the J call TRBJ2-1; 13 nucleotides agree with TRBD2. This CDR3 is built from 15 residues. The J segment lost 7 bases and the V segment lost 5 bases, leaving 5 bases of the junction unmatched. The V gene's germline CDR1 is MGHRA and CDR2 YSYEKL. The chain's CDR3 is CASSLLAGGGNEQFF. CDR3 nucleotides: TGCGCCAGCAGCTTACTAGCGGGAGGGGGTAATGAGCAGTTCTTC.

The rearrangement links TRBV27 to TRBJ1-6; D gene uncertain. Germline V gene lookup returns CDR1 MNHEY and CDR2 SMNVEV (reference sequence). This CDR3 has 15 amino acids. V dropped 1 base and J dropped 8 bases, with 12 bases sitting between them. CDR3 coding DNA: TGTGCCAGCAGTTTATGGGAGGGTGGGGATTCACCCCTCCACTTT. It translates to CASSLWEGGDSPLHF.

Only a few counts were recorded for this clone. The J gene is TRBJ2-5, the V gene TRBV10-3, with D perhaps TRBD1 (6 bases). Trimming stripped 7 bases from V and 2 bases from J, with 11 bases between. This CDR3 is 13 amino acids long. The germline gives CDR1 ENHRY, CDR2 SYGVKD. CDR3 sequence (DNA): TGTGCCATCAACCCAACAGGGCAAGAGACCCAGTACTTC. Amino acid sequence: CAINPTGQETQYF.

This clone occurred once. The chain's CDR3 is CASSSVGGRIFSPLHF. In nucleotides, the CDR3 is TGCGCCAGCAGCTCCGTCGGGGGACGGATCTTTTCACCCCTCCACTTT. The rearrangement joins TRBV5-1 to TRBJ1-6; D might be TRBD1 (5 bases). The germline gives CDR1 SGHRS, CDR2 YFSETQ. The ends were cut back, 3 bases at V and 9 bases at J, with 19 bases in the middle. The CDR3 sequence is 16 residues long.

The V and J genes are TRBV10-3 and TRBJ2-3; D might be TRBD2 (5 bases). The CDR3 spans 12 residues. Between the trimmed V and J ends, which lost 3 bases and 8 bases, there was a span of 9 bases. Looked up from germline, CDR1 is ENHRY and CDR2 is SYGVKD. The CDR3, as DNA: TGTGCCATCAGTGAATTAGAGGGTACGCAGTATTTT. Its protein is CAISELEGTQYF.

The V and J genes are TRBV19 and TRBJ1-2; D gene ambiguous. V gave up 3 bases and J gave up 0 bases, with 5 bases separating them. The CDR3 sequence is 13 residues long. Germline assignment: CDR1 LNHDA and CDR2 SQIVND (reference sequence). CDR3 loop: CASSIGANYGYTF. The CDR3 DNA reads as TGTGCCAGTAGTATCGGGGCTAACTATGGCTACACCTTC.

The V gene is TRBV30, the J gene TRBJ2-7, with TRBD2 matching over 7 bases. Germline CDR1 is GTSNPN and CDR2 is SVGIG (reference sequence). V was clipped by 1 base and J by 7 bases; unmatched bases: 13. The CDR3 has 15 residues. The CDR3 is CAWSAGLGGSGEQYF. The CDR3 nucleotides read TGTGCCTGGAGTGCCGGACTAGGAGGTTCGGGGGAGCAGTACTTC.